This record covers a single TCR beta chain. Its antigen is unknown. TCRdb processed the 5' RACE reads anew with MiXCR; each CDR3 protein has one entry. The table includes 200,000 to 250,000 distinct CDR3 sequences, over 12% detected once. This entry belongs to a study of identical twins. The study, taken as a whole, reports: Compared with unrelated sharing, twin-shared out-of-frame alpha sequences had more low-probability sequences.

The germline V gene encodes CDR1 MNHEY and CDR2 SVGEGT. The CDR3 has 15 residues. Between the trimmed V and J ends, which lost 6 bases and 3 bases, there was a span of 15 bases. No donor was unhealthy or non-Caucasian. The sequence came from a woman between 18 and 29 years old in good health. The V and J genes are TRBV6-2 or TRBV6-3 and TRBJ2-1; tentatively, D is TRBD2 (6 bases). The sample was memory (CD45RO+) T cells sorted from blood. The CDR3 loop is CASRPGEANYNEQFF. In nucleotides, the CDR3 is TGTGCCAGCAGACCCGGGGAGGCCAACTACAATGAGCAGTTCTTC.